These 14 T cell receptor beta chains were sequenced from one sample in a study of blood T cell repertoires in COVID-19. Clones were read by immunoSEQ multiplex PCR, and TCRdb kept only the in-frame ones, dropping some. Here the sample spans about 250,000 clones, 65% to 90% being singletons. Sequenced: peripheral blood. The receptors derive from a man aged 45-65 years with active or convalescent COVID-19.

The chain carries TRBV28 and TRBJ1-6, with D possibly TRBD1 on 6 matching bases. Germline V gene data show CDR1 as MDHEN and CDR2 as SYDVKM. V was shortened by 5 bases and J by 5 bases, with 22 bases between the two germline ends. The CDR3 covers 18 residues. This CDR3 is CASSTIYRGQGDNSPLHF. CDR3 DNA sequence: TGTGCCAGCAGTACAATTTACCGGGGACAAGGGGATAATTCACCCCTCCACTTT. Combining the CDR3 with reference TRBV28 and TRBJ1-6 gives the whole variable domain DVKVTQSSRYLVKRTGEKVFLECVQDMDHENMFWYRQDPGLGLRLIYFSYDVKMKEKGDIPEGYSVSREKKERFSLILESASTNQTSMYLCASSTIYRGQGDNSPLHFGNGTRLTVT.

This sequence joins TRBV6-5 and TRBJ2-7, with D tentatively TRBD2 (6 bases). The germline gives CDR1 MNHEY, CDR2 SVGAGI. V dropped 7 bases and J dropped 3 bases, with 16 bases sitting between them. CDR3 length: 14 residues. CDR3: CASNNQEGGYEQYF. The CDR3 DNA is TGTGCCAGCAACAATCAAGAGGGAGGCTACGAGCAGTACTTC.

The chain recombines TRBV7-6 with TRBJ2-3; TRBD1 aligns across 7 bases. Germline V gene data show CDR1 as SGHVS and CDR2 as FNYEAQ. The trim removed 3 bases at V and 4 bases at J, leaving 4 bases unmatched. The CDR3 consists of 14 residues. The chain's CDR3 is CASSFEGAADTQYF. CDR3 coding DNA: TGTGCCAGCAGCTTTGAGGGGGCGGCAGATACGCAGTATTTT.

The V and J genes are TRBV5-5 and TRBJ2-3; D possibly corresponds to TRBD2 (6 bases). The length of the CDR3 is 16 residues. The V gene lost 4 bases and the J gene lost 2 bases, with 17 bases spanning the gap. Germline lookup yields CDR1 SGHKS and CDR2 YYEKEE (reference sequence). CDR3 sequence reads: CASSRGVAADTDTQYF. CDR3 bases: TGTGCCAGCAGCCGGGGAGTAGCGGCTGACACAGATACGCAGTATTTT.

The chain carries TRBV11-3 and TRBJ2-7, with 11 bases matching TRBD2. This CDR3 comprises 16 residues. CDR1 and CDR2 from the germline V gene are SGHNT and YENEEA. J was trimmed by 5 bases and V by 5 bases; bases with no gene match: 11. Written as DNA, the CDR3 is TGTGCCAGCAGCCCCACCACTAGCGGGAGTGGTGACGAGCAGTACTTC. Residues: CASSPTTSGSGDEQYF.

This chain uses TRBV5-1 with TRBJ1-1; 7 bases fit TRBD1. V was pared by 4 bases and J by 0 bases, with 6 bases of the junction left unmatched. Germline V lookup: CDR1 SGHRS, CDR2 YFSETQ. The CDR3 is made up of 15 amino acids. The CDR3 coding sequence is TGCGCCAGCAGCCCGGGACAGCCCATGAACACTGAAGCTTTCTTT. Protein: CASSPGQPMNTEAFF.

The chain links TRBV6-5 to TRBJ1-1; 7 nucleotides match TRBD1. CDR3 length: 15 amino acids. Per germline, CDR1 MNHEY and CDR2 SVGAGI. V shed 5 bases and J 1 base; nucleotides not matched to a gene: 7. CDR3 in amino acids: CASSPSDRPNTEAFF. The CDR3 DNA reads as TGTGCCAGCAGTCCCTCGGACAGGCCGAACACTGAAGCTTTCTTT.

Remarks on this clone: The junction does not match germline at one end; this may be a read error. The chain has TRBV3-1 (or the pseudogene TRBV3-2) and TRBJ2-1; the D gene is possibly TRBD1 (5 bases). This CDR3 region has 18 residues. Looked up from germline, CDR1 is LGHDT and CDR2 is YNNKEL (reference sequence). CDR3 in amino acids: CASSQREGDTTLRGSLVF. As DNA, the CDR3 is TGTGCCAGCAGCCAAAGGGAAGGAGACACAACTTTAAGGGGATCGTTGGTCTTC.

This clone was observed a few times. Other DNA sequences of this sample code for an identical CDR3. The chain recombines TRBV7-9 with TRBJ2-7; 7 positions match TRBD2. V gave up 5 bases and J gave up 3 bases; unmatched junction bases: 1. Per germline, CDR1 SEHNR and CDR2 FQNEAQ (reference sequence). CDR3 size: 12 residues. CDR3 bases: TGTGCCAGCAGCCGCGGGGGCTACGAGCAGTACTTC. Protein: CASSRGGYEQYF.

The sample holds one count of this clone. The CDR3 region is CASSLGIVVGEDEQFF. The CDR3 DNA is TGCGCCAGCAGCTTGGGGATAGTTGTAGGGGAGGATGAGCAGTTCTTC. The chain recombines TRBV5-1 with TRBJ2-1; D possibly corresponds to TRBD2 (6 bases). The V end was cut by 0 bases, the J end by 8 bases, with 18 bases between. Per the germline V gene, CDR1 is SGHRS and CDR2 is YFSETQ. CDR3 length: 16 residues.

V is TRBV19 and J is TRBJ2-3; 7 positions match TRBD2. CDR1 and CDR2 (germline): LNHDA, SQIVND (reference sequence). The CDR3 loop spans 15 amino acids. With 1 base clipped from V and 3 bases from J, the junction kept 4 bases outside the gene matches. The CDR3 nucleotides are TGTGCCAGTAGTATAGGAAGGGGAGGGACAGATACGCAGTATTTT. This encodes CASSIGRGGTDTQYF. Looking up the rest from reference TRBV19 and TRBJ2-3 gives the full variable domain: DGGITQSPKYLFRKEGQNVTLSCEQNLNHDAMYWYRQDPGQGLRLIYYSQIVNDFQKGDIAEGYSVSREKKESFPLTVTSAQKNPTAFYLCASSIGRGGTDTQYFGPGTRLTVL.

J is TRBJ2-5 and V is TRBV28; 9 nucleotides agree with TRBD1. CDR1 is MDHEN, CDR2 SYDVKM, per germline. Trimming cost V 6 bases and J 5 bases; bases outside gene matches: 10. The CDR3 is 15 residues long. As DNA, the CDR3 is TGTGCCAGCAGCGCTGACACAGGGGGCAGGGAGACCCAGTACTTC. Protein: CASSADTGGRETQYF.

This chain connects TRBV18 to TRBJ2-7; 9 bases line up with TRBD1. This CDR3 has 17 amino acids. Germline V gene lookup returns CDR1 KGHSH and CDR2 LQKENI. Germline trimming cut 6 bases from V and 3 bases from J; bases unmatched to any gene: 15. In nucleotides, the CDR3 is TGTGCCAGCTCCCACCCGGCCGGACAGGGGTCCTTCTACGAGCAGTACTTC. Its translation: CASSHPAGQGSFYEQYF.

The J gene is TRBJ1-1, the V gene TRBV12-5; 10 bases are shared with TRBD1. Germline CDR1 is LGHNT and CDR2 is FRNRAP. V shed 0 bases, J shed 4 bases, and the junction held 2 bases outside the gene matches. This CDR3 has 15 amino acids. The DNA of the CDR3 is TGTGCTAGTGGTTTGGTAGGGGACAGGGGCACTGAAGCTTTCTTT. Protein: CASGLVGDRGTEAFF.